The 25 T cell receptor beta chains given below trace back to one sample, sequenced in a study of blood T cells in healthy people across ages. Sample-barcoded 5' priming and a J-beta primer mix drove a second PCR of about 6 to 12 cycles. TCRdb reanalysed the 5' RACE reads using MiXCR and keeps one entry per CDR3 protein. This sample carries roughly 800,000 distinct CDR3 sequences, 55% to 70% of them seen once, and the ten largest clones take approximately 20%. Sequenced: blood. These TCRs come from a man aged 25-40 years in good health.

The chain couples TRBV24-1 to TRBJ2-6; 8 bases line up with TRBD1. CDR3 size: 20 residues. Germline assignment: CDR1 KGHDR and CDR2 SFDVKD. V shed 4 bases and J 0 bases; nucleotides not matched to a gene: 13. CDR3 DNA: TGTGCCACCAGTGACAGGTGGGGAACAGGGGGTTCCTCTGGGGCCAACGTCCTGACTTTC. Its protein product is CATSDRWGTGGSSGANVLTF.

This clonotype showed up many times. The rearrangement joins TRBV29-1 to TRBJ2-5, with D perhaps TRBD1 or TRBD2 (5 bases each). Germline V gene lookup returns CDR1 SQVTM and CDR2 ANQGSEA. CDR3 size: 12 residues. CDR3 protein: CSWGRDEETQYF. In nucleotides, the CDR3 is TGCAGTTGGGGCAGGGACGAAGAGACCCAGTACTTC.

A note on this clonotype: Compared with germline, one end of the junction differs, possibly owing to a read error. This chain joins TRBV6-6 and TRBJ1-5; D is ambiguous. The V gene's germline CDR1 is MNHNY and CDR2 SVGAGI (reference sequence). This CDR3 has 12 residues. The chain's CDR3 is CTSSYGLQPQHF. The CDR3 DNA reads as TGTACCAGCAGTTACGGGCTTCAGCCCCAGCATTTT.

This clonotype was picked up one time. The chain employs TRBV28 and TRBJ1-2; 9 nucleotides align to TRBD1. The CDR3 covers 13 residues. Trimming cost V 6 bases and J 4 bases; bases outside gene matches: 3. Germline CDR1 is MDHEN and CDR2 is SYDVKM. The CDR3 region has the DNA TGTGCCAGCAGGGAGGGACAGGGCTATGGCTACACCTTC. Its protein product is CASREGQGYGYTF.

V usage is TRBV29-1 and J usage is TRBJ2-7; weak D call: TRBD1 (6 bases). Germline assignment: CDR1 SQVTM and CDR2 ANQGSEA. The CDR3 covers 13 residues. Trimming pared 8 bases from V and 4 bases from J, leaving 18 bases between. In nucleotides, the CDR3 is TGCAGCTTACACCAACAGGGTTCATACGAGCAGTACTTC. This encodes CSLHQQGSYEQYF.

V gene TRBV29-1 combines with J gene TRBJ2-2; D not certain. Germline V lookup: CDR1 SQVTM, CDR2 ANQGSEA. The CDR3 spans 12 residues. V was pared by 7 bases and J by 5 bases, with 11 bases between. Here the CDR3 DNA reads TGCAGCGCCCAAGAAGCTACCGGGGAGCTGTTTTTT. Translating gives CSAQEATGELFF.

The genes are TRBV19 and TRBJ2-1; possible D gene TRBD2, 7 bases. Per germline, CDR1 LNHDA and CDR2 SQIVND (reference sequence). Deletions cut 6 bases from V and 8 bases from J, with 23 bases between. CDR3 length: 16 amino acids. The CDR3 here is CASSDLGGLGGDEQFF. CDR3 nucleotides: TGTGCCAGTAGCGACCTCGGGGGGCTCGGAGGGGATGAGCAGTTCTTC.

This clonotype was counted a few times. The V call is TRBV15, the J call TRBJ2-5; the D is unclear. The J call may be incorrect, as the DNA end agrees better with TRBJ2-7. Germline loops: CDR1 LNHNV, CDR2 YYDKDF (reference sequence). This CDR3 comprises 13 residues. CDR3 coding DNA: TGTGCCACCAGCAGAGTTAATAGCTACGAGCAGTACTTC. This translates into CATSRVNSYEQYF.

The chain has TRBV7-2 and TRBJ2-3; 12 nucleotides line up with TRBD2. The CDR3 has 18 amino acids. CDR1 and CDR2 (germline): SGHTA, FQGNSA. The V and J ends lost 3 bases and 7 bases, in that order; junction bases with no gene match: 14. Here the CDR3 reads CASSLSTSGSLVGYTQYF. As DNA, the CDR3 is TGTGCCAGCAGCTTGTCGACTAGCGGGAGTTTGGTGGGGTATACGCAGTATTTT. Looking up the rest from reference TRBV7-2 and TRBJ2-3 gives the full variable domain: GAGVSQSPSNKVTEKGKDVELRCDPISGHTALYWYRQSLGQGLEFLIYFQGNSAPDKSGLPSDRFSAERTGGSVSTLTIQRTQQEDSAVYLCASSLSTSGSLVGYTQYFGPGTRLTVL.

The chain has TRBV28 and TRBJ2-3; the match to TRBD1 covers 9 bases. V lost 4 bases and J lost 3; bases outside the gene matches: 11. This CDR3 spans 17 amino acids. Germline CDR1 and CDR2: MDHEN and SYDVKM. Written as DNA, the CDR3 is TGTGCCAGCAGTTCCCGTCTATACAGGGGGCAAACAGATACGCAGTATTTT. It is translated as CASSSRLYRGQTDTQYF.

The chain recombines TRBV5-6 with TRBJ1-5; D uncertain. CDR3 length equals 13 residues. CDR1 and CDR2 from the germline V gene are SGHDT and YYEEEE. The V and J ends lost 5 bases and 6 bases respectively, with 12 bases between them. CDR3 residues: CASSRQDTQPQHF. As DNA, the CDR3 is TGTGCCAGCAGTCGCCAGGATACTCAGCCCCAGCATTTT.

The J gene is TRBJ1-2, the V gene TRBV5-1; 7 bases agree with TRBD1. CDR3 length: 15 amino acids. V dropped 0 bases and J dropped 3; count of bases not matched to a gene: 5. Germline V lookup: CDR1 SGHRS, CDR2 YFSETQ. CDR3 protein: CASSLEGQRYYGYTF. CDR3 DNA: TGCGCCAGCAGCTTGGAGGGACAGCGCTACTATGGCTACACCTTC.

This chain connects TRBV29-1 to TRBJ2-1; D uncertain. The V gene lost 4 bases and the J gene lost 5 bases, with 9 bases spanning the gap. Germline V gives CDR1 SQVTM, CDR2 ANQGSEA. The length of the CDR3 is 12 residues. For the CDR3, the DNA is TGCAGCGTTGTGGCCCTAAACAATGAGCAGTTCTTC. This translates into CSVVALNNEQFF.

The chain recombines TRBV5-6 with TRBJ1-2; the D is unclear. Trimming took 1 base from V and 3 from J, leaving 10 bases between them. This CDR3 comprises 14 residues. The germline V gene encodes CDR1 SGHDT and CDR2 YYEEEE. CDR3 nucleotides: TGTGCCAGCAGCTTGCAGACCCTGGACTATGGCTACACCTTC. This gives the protein CASSLQTLDYGYTF.

This clonotype was seen once. CDR3 loop: CAISEGQGANYNEQFF. Written as DNA, the CDR3 is TGTGCCATCAGTGAAGGTCAGGGGGCCAACTACAATGAGCAGTTCTTC. The J gene is TRBJ2-1, the V gene TRBV10-3; 8 nucleotides match TRBD1. Germline V gives CDR1 ENHRY, CDR2 SYGVKD. Unmatched junction bases numbered 7, after V lost 3 bases and J lost 3 bases. This CDR3 contains 16 residues.

This clonotype was seen a handful of times. The V gene is TRBV25-1, the J gene TRBJ2-1, with D possibly being TRBD2 (5 bases). This CDR3 has 14 residues. Germline CDR1 and CDR2: MGHDK and SYGVNS. The germline V and J ends were trimmed by 1 base and 8 bases, with 12 bases remaining between them. The CDR3 region has the DNA TGTGCCAGCAGTGAATTTGGGAGCAAGGATGAGCAGTTCTTC. Translating gives CASSEFGSKDEQFF.

V usage is TRBV18 and J usage is TRBJ2-1; 9 nucleotides align to TRBD2. The CDR3 has 16 residues. From germline, CDR1 is KGHSH and CDR2 LQKENI. Trimming removed 1 base from V and 7 bases from J; junction bases left unmatched: 8. CDR3 DNA sequence: TGTGCCAGCTCACCACTAGCGGGAGACTGGCCGAATGAGCAGTTCTTC. Protein product: CASSPLAGDWPNEQFF.

V gene TRBV6-5 combines with J gene TRBJ2-2; D is uncertain. V gave up 11 bases and J gave up 0 bases, with 16 bases separating them. The CDR3 has 15 amino acids. Germline-derived CDR1 and CDR2 are MNHEY and SVGAGI. The CDR3 here is CAGTEDRANTGELFF. The CDR3 DNA reads TGTGCCGGCACCGAGGACCGCGCGAACACCGGGGAGCTGTTTTTT.

The chain combines TRBV6-2 or TRBV6-3 with TRBJ2-1; D is tentatively TRBD1 or TRBD2 (7 bases each). CDR3 length equals 14 residues. Germline V gene data show CDR1 as MNHEY and CDR2 as SVGEGT. The V end lost 6 bases, the J end lost 7 bases, and 16 bases lay between the germline ends. CDR3: CASRGLADRNEQFF. The CDR3 DNA is TGTGCCAGCAGGGGGCTAGCGGACAGGAATGAGCAGTTCTTC.

In its sample, this clonotype was seen a few times. The V and J genes are TRBV7-8 and TRBJ1-5; no clear D. Germline V gene lookup returns CDR1 SGHVS and CDR2 FQNEAQ. The CDR3 loop spans 15 amino acids. The V gene lost 1 base and the J gene lost 2 bases, with 9 bases spanning the gap. The DNA for the CDR3 is TGTGCCAGCAGCTTAGAAGGTTCGGGCAATCAGCCCCAGCATTTT. It translates to CASSLEGSGNQPQHF. Full variable domain (rest looked up from reference TRBV7-8 and TRBJ1-5): GAGVSQSPRYKVAKRGQDVALRCDPISGHVSLFWYQQALGQGPEFLTYFQNEAQLDKSGLPSDRFFAERPEGSVSTLKIQRTQQEDSAVYLCASSLEGSGNQPQHFGDGTRLSIL.

The chain combines TRBV12-3 or TRBV12-4 with TRBJ1-2; 8 bases align to TRBD1. CDR3 length: 14 amino acids. The trim removed 4 bases at V and 4 bases at J, leaving 5 bases unmatched. CDR3 nucleotide sequence: TGTGCCAGCAGTTCTCAGGGGGCAGGCTATGGCTACACCTTC. Protein product: CASSSQGAGYGYTF.

V and J are TRBV7-2 and TRBJ2-2; 11 bases are a match to TRBD2. J gave up 7 bases and V 6 bases, and 10 bases lay outside the gene matches. This CDR3 spans 16 amino acids. CDR1 is SGHTA, CDR2 FQGNSA, per germline. The CDR3 DNA reads as TGTGCCAGCAGTCCATTCGGGACTAGCGGCCTCGGGGAGCTGTTTTTT. This sequence encodes CASSPFGTSGLGELFF.

The J gene is TRBJ2-1, the V gene TRBV20-1; the D gene is possibly TRBD2 (5 bases). The CDR3 has 14 residues. Per the germline V gene, CDR1 is DFQATT and CDR2 is SNEGSKA (reference sequence). V was trimmed by 5 bases and J by 13 bases, leaving 24 bases between them. In DNA, the CDR3 is TGCAGTGCTGGAGGAGACCCAAAGCGAGAGACCCAGTTCTTC. It codes for CSAGGDPKRETQFF.

The J gene is TRBJ1-6, the V gene TRBV11-2, with D possibly being TRBD1 (6 bases). CDR1 and CDR2 (germline): SGHAT, FQNNGV. Trimming took off 3 bases at V and 10 bases at J, with 16 bases between the two ends. The CDR3 totals 15 residues. DNA of the CDR3: TGTGCCAGCAGCTTGGGGGCGGGTGTAGGCTCACCCCTCCACTTT. It encodes CASSLGAGVGSPLHF.

V gene TRBV7-9 combines with J gene TRBJ2-4, with 7 positions matching TRBD1. The J call may not be correct, given that the DNA end is closer to TRBJ2-5. Germline lookup yields CDR1 SEHNR and CDR2 FQNEAQ (reference sequence). This CDR3 is built from 17 residues. The CDR3 protein is CASSLLAGGAGGETQYF. The CDR3 DNA is TGTGCCAGCAGCTTATTGGCAGGGGGAGCAGGGGGAGAGACCCAGTACTTC.